A single sample gave rise to the 22 T cell receptor beta chains below, sequenced in a study of blood T cell repertoires in COVID-19. The data were produced by immunoSEQ multiplex PCR, yet TCRdb's version contains in-frame clones alone and is incomplete. The sample yields fewer than 350,000 clones, approximately 85% seen once. Sequencing used PBMCs or T cells enriched from blood (not recorded which). The receptors were sampled from a man younger than 45 who had recovered from COVID-19.

This chain uses TRBV3-1 (or the pseudogene TRBV3-2) with TRBJ2-5; tentatively, D is TRBD1 (6 bases). With 7 bases removed from V and 1 base from J, the gap between germline ends came to 22 bases. The CDR3 totals 17 residues. Per germline, CDR1 LGHDT and CDR2 YNNKEL (reference sequence). The CDR3 here is CASTPFGQKDVQETQYF. In nucleotides, the CDR3 is TGTGCCAGCACCCCCTTCGGACAGAAAGACGTCCAAGAGACCCAGTACTTC.

The V call is TRBV10-3, the J call TRBJ1-3, with a tentative D call TRBD1 (5 bases). Trimming cost V 4 bases and J 0 bases, with 13 bases left between them. The V gene's germline CDR1 is ENHRY and CDR2 SYGVKD. The CDR3 covers 16 residues. The CDR3 region has the DNA TGTGCCATCAGTGTGGGACTCGCTCCCTCTGGAAACACCATATATTTT. Protein product: CAISVGLAPSGNTIYF.

Concerning this clone: Other DNA sequences in the sample encode the same CDR3. V usage is TRBV7-9 and J usage is TRBJ1-1; 9 bases are a match to TRBD1. Per the germline V gene, CDR1 is SEHNR and CDR2 is FQNEAQ (reference sequence). The V and J ends lost 3 bases and 8 bases, in that order; junction bases with no gene match: 1. The CDR3 runs 12 residues. This CDR3 reads CASSFGQGEAFF. The CDR3 DNA sequence: TGTGCCAGCAGCTTCGGACAGGGGGAAGCTTTCTTT.

V gene TRBV5-1 combines with J gene TRBJ2-7; perhaps TRBD2 as D (5 bases). V was cut by 2 bases and J by 4 bases, with 13 bases left in between. The CDR3 runs to 14 residues. In germline, CDR1 is SGHRS, CDR2 YFSETQ. CDR3 nucleotides: TGCGCCAGCAGCTTCTACGGGGAGTCTTACGAGCAGTACTTC. The encoded protein is CASSFYGESYEQYF.

The chain joins TRBV7-6 to TRBJ2-2; TRBD2 matches at 7 bases. J was trimmed by 4 bases and V by 4 bases; bases with no gene match: 9. This CDR3 contains 16 residues. From germline, CDR1 is SGHVS and CDR2 FNYEAQ. In DNA, the CDR3 is TGTGCCAGCAGCTCCTCTCGGCGGGGGAGCACCGGGGAGCTGTTTTTT. It translates to CASSSSRRGSTGELFF.

In this sample, this clone turned up a few times. This chain joins TRBV5-5 and TRBJ1-4; no firm D call. This CDR3 spans 14 amino acids. CDR1 is SGHKS and CDR2 is YYEKEE in the germline V gene (reference sequence). V was cut by 0 bases and J by 5 bases, with 8 bases left in between. CDR3 coding DNA: TGTGCCAGCAGCTTGGACAGCAGAAATGAAAAACTGTTTTTT. Its protein product is CASSLDSRNEKLFF.

The chain links TRBV5-1 to TRBJ2-3, with D possibly TRBD2 on 6 matching bases. The CDR3 has 13 residues. V shed 5 bases and J shed 1 base, with 8 bases lying between them. Per the germline V gene, CDR1 is SGHRS and CDR2 is YFSETQ. The DNA for the CDR3 is TGCGCCAGCAGAGGGGAGGGCACAGATACGCAGTATTTT. Protein sequence: CASRGEGTDTQYF. Together with reference TRBV5-1 and TRBJ2-3, the CDR3 gives the full variable domain: KAGVTQTPRYLIKTRGQQVTLSCSPISGHRSVSWYQQTPGQGLQFLFEYFSETQRNKGNFPGRFSGRQFSNSRSEMNVSTLELGDSALYLCASRGEGTDTQYFGPGTRLTVL.

This chain joins TRBV21-1 and TRBJ1-5. TRBV21-1 is classified as a pseudogene. CDR3 length: 14 residues. This CDR3 reads CASSKQVGVQPQHF. CDR3 nucleotide sequence: TGTGCCAGCAGCAAACAGGTGGGAGTTCAGCCCCAGCATTTT.

This chain uses TRBV9 with TRBJ2-7, with 7 nucleotides matching TRBD1. This CDR3 region has 14 residues. Germline CDR1 and CDR2: SGDLS and YYNGEE. J lost 2 bases, V lost 3 bases, and 5 bases had no gene match. The CDR3 is CASSGDRATYEQYF. CDR3 bases: TGTGCCAGCAGCGGTGACAGGGCGACCTACGAGCAGTACTTC. The full variable domain, in which reference TRBV9 and TRBJ2-7 provide the parts outside the CDR3, is DSGVTQTPKHLITATGQRVTLRCSPRSGDLSVYWYQQSLDQGLQFLIQYYNGEERAKGNILERFSAQQFPDLHSELNLSSLELGDSALYFCASSGDRATYEQYFGPGTRLTVT.

The chain couples TRBV18 to TRBJ2-6, with 9 bases that match TRBD2. Germline lookup yields CDR1 KGHSH and CDR2 LQKENI. The V and J ends lost 2 bases and 3 bases, in that order; junction bases with no gene match: 11. CDR3 length: 19 amino acids. Here the CDR3 DNA reads TGTGCCAGCTCACCAAATTTAGGACTAGCGTACGTTGGGGCCAACGTCCTGACTTTC. Translating it yields CASSPNLGLAYVGANVLTF.

This clone appeared once. The V call is TRBV19, the J call TRBJ2-2, with D possibly TRBD2 on 6 matching bases. Per the germline V gene, CDR1 is LNHDA and CDR2 is SQIVND (reference sequence). Trimming took off 1 base at V and 6 bases at J, with 6 bases between the two ends. CDR3 size: 13 residues. The CDR3 DNA is TGTGCCAGTAGTATAGGGGGGGCCGGGGAGCTGTTTTTT. Its translation: CASSIGGAGELFF.

The rearrangement links TRBV11-2 to TRBJ2-7, with TRBD2 matching over 8 bases. CDR1 and CDR2 from the germline V gene are SGHAT and FQNNGV. Germline trimming cut 4 bases from V and 1 base from J; bases unmatched to any gene: 3. This CDR3 region has 14 residues. DNA for the CDR3: TGTGCCAGCAGCTCGGGACTAGGGTCCTACGAGCAGTACTTC. Translated, it gives CASSSGLGSYEQYF.

The genes are TRBV5-6 and TRBJ1-5, with D unclear. CDR3 length equals 15 residues. V lost 4 bases to trimming and J lost 2 bases, with 13 bases between them. In germline, CDR1 is SGHDT, CDR2 YYEEEE. CDR3 region: CASSKLARGNQPQHF. DNA of the CDR3: TGTGCCAGCAGCAAGCTGGCTCGGGGCAATCAGCCCCAGCATTTT.

V is TRBV7-3 and J is TRBJ2-2, with 14 bases aligning to TRBD2. V gave up 0 bases and J gave up 1 base; unmatched junction bases: 16. The CDR3 has 23 amino acids. Germline V lookup: CDR1 SGHTA, CDR2 FQGTGA. DNA for the CDR3: TGTGCCAGCAGCTTAACGGGGATCTCCGGGACTAGCGGGGGCCATGGGAACACCGGGGAGCTGTTTTTT. This sequence encodes CASSLTGISGTSGGHGNTGELFF.

The rearrangement uses TRBV9 and TRBJ1-4; D might be TRBD1 (6 bases). Per the germline V gene, CDR1 is SGDLS and CDR2 is YYNGEE. The CDR3 consists of 16 residues. The ends were cut back, 0 bases at V and 6 bases at J, with 15 bases in the middle. The CDR3: CASSVGVAGGDEKLFF. The CDR3, as DNA: TGTGCCAGCAGCGTAGGGGTAGCGGGGGGCGATGAAAAACTGTTTTTT.

The chain employs TRBV12-5 and TRBJ2-1; D call uncertain. Deletions cut 1 base from V and 10 bases from J, with 5 bases between. The CDR3 length is 11 residues. Germline CDR1 reads LGHNT; CDR2 reads FRNRAP. CDR3 nucleotides: TGTGCTAGTGGTTTGGGCAGGGAGCAGTTCTTC. Protein product: CASGLGREQFF.

This clone was picked up one time. This chain uses TRBV9 with TRBJ2-2; 8 bases are a match to TRBD2. The CDR3 is 15 residues long. The germline gives CDR1 SGDLS, CDR2 YYNGEE. V lost 7 bases, J lost 3 bases, and 8 bases stayed unmatched. CDR3 DNA: TGTGCCAGCGGAGAGCGGGGGCCCGACACCGGGGAGCTGTTTTTT. It encodes CASGERGPDTGELFF.

This clone was found many times. The rearrangement links TRBV24-1 to TRBJ2-1; maybe TRBD1 (6 bases). Germline V gives CDR1 KGHDR, CDR2 SFDVKD. CDR3 length: 14 amino acids. V lost 0 bases to trimming and J lost 8 bases, with 10 bases between them. The CDR3 loop reads CATSDLSGDHEQFF. The CDR3 bases are TGTGCCACCAGTGATTTGTCAGGGGATCATGAGCAGTTCTTC.

The V call is TRBV5-1, the J call TRBJ1-1, with 7 nucleotides matching TRBD1. This CDR3 spans 16 amino acids. In germline, CDR1 is SGHRS, CDR2 YFSETQ. V was pared by 4 bases and J by 0 bases, with 9 bases of the junction left unmatched. This chain's CDR3 is CASSPDGTAMNTEAFF. The CDR3 DNA follows: TGCGCCAGCAGCCCAGACGGGACAGCCATGAACACTGAAGCTTTCTTT.

This clone has a handful of counts. This sequence joins TRBV10-3 and TRBJ1-5; D not resolved. The ends were cut back, 8 bases at V and 2 bases at J, with 7 bases in the middle. Germline lookup yields CDR1 ENHRY and CDR2 SYGVKD. The CDR3 has 12 amino acids. CDR3 amino acids: CAIGERNQPQHF. CDR3 DNA: TGTGCCATCGGGGAGCGCAATCAGCCCCAGCATTTT.

Only one count was recorded for this clone. The CDR3 sequence: CASSRGRGWPLHF. The CDR3 DNA follows: TGTGCCAGCAGTCGGGGACGGGGGTGGCCCCTCCACTTT. This chain joins TRBV6-5 and TRBJ1-6, with D tentatively TRBD1 (5 bases). Trimming shortened V by 5 bases and J by 13 bases, and 15 bases separated the two germline ends. This CDR3 region has 13 residues. Germline CDR1 is MNHEY and CDR2 is SVGAGI.

The chain combines TRBV30 with TRBJ2-3; D ambiguous. Trimming shortened V by 1 base and J by 3 bases, and 8 bases separated the two germline ends. CDR1 and CDR2 from the germline V gene are GTSNPN and SVGIG (reference sequence). CDR3 size: 13 residues. This CDR3 reads CAWSEGGTDTQYF. CDR3 coding DNA: TGTGCCTGGAGTGAAGGCGGAACAGATACGCAGTATTTT.